Here is one TCR beta chain with its context. The J segment lost 8 bases and the V segment lost 2 bases, leaving 9 bases of the junction unmatched. Germline CDR1 is MNHEY and CDR2 is SMNVEV (reference sequence). The CDR3 runs 15 residues. This specimen comes from a study of blood T cell repertoires in COVID-19. The repertoire was sequenced with immunoSEQ multiplex PCR; TCRdb's copy has only in-frame clones and lacks some. The sample holds some 250,000 clones; roughly 93% are singletons and the top ten take 2% to 2.5%. The chain is built from TRBV27 and TRBJ2-1; 7 positions match TRBD2. The sequencing input was PBMCs or T cells enriched from blood (not recorded which). The receptor was isolated from a woman aged 40-49 years with acute COVID-19. Here the CDR3 reads CASSLAAGKVDEQFF. The CDR3 region has the DNA TGTGCCAGCAGTTTAGCAGCGGGAAAGGTCGATGAGCAGTTCTTC.